The rows below give T cell receptor beta chains drawn from one sample of a study of T cells after posttransplantation cyclophosphamide. Assay used: immunoSEQ multiplex PCR; TCRdb lists only in-frame clones, some missing. The profile shows 34,000 or so clones, 75% to 95% of them singletons. Material: naive CD4+ T cells sorted from blood. The receptors were gathered from a man aged 25 to 40 in good health and a related stem cell transplant donor. Each CDR3 is given with its conserved first and last residue. The order of the fields is clone size, CDR3 length, J gene, V gene, D gene, CDR3 DNA, CDR3 protein. A D gene is named only where the DNA matches it firmly. The listing skips clone size in some rows; elsewhere it reads once, few, many or a size class.

abundance: -; len: 13; j_gene: TRBJ2-1; v_gene: TRBV7-2; d_gene: -; CDR3nt: TGTGCCAGCAGCTCCGTTAGGGGCGATGAGCAGTTCTTC; CDR3aa: CASSSVRGDEQFF
abundance: -; len: 15; j_gene: TRBJ2-3; v_gene: TRBV5-6; d_gene: TRBD1; CDR3nt: TGTGCCAGCAGCCGGGGACAGGGTATCACAGATACGCAGTATTTT; CDR3aa: CASSRGQGITDTQYF
abundance: -; len: 15; j_gene: TRBJ1-3; v_gene: TRBV6-5; d_gene: -; CDR3nt: TGTGCCAGCAGCCTAGTGGCAGCTCCCCAAAACACCATATATTTT; CDR3aa: CASSLVAAPQNTIYF
abundance: -; len: 15; j_gene: TRBJ2-7; v_gene: TRBV18; d_gene: -; CDR3nt: TGTGCCAGCTCACCTCCGGCAGGGGCAGACTACGAGCAGTACTTC; CDR3aa: CASSPPAGADYEQYF
abundance: once; len: 14; j_gene: TRBJ2-7; v_gene: TRBV5-8; d_gene: -; CDR3nt: TGTGCCAGCACCGGGCTTAGGGGGACCTACGAGCAGTACTTC; CDR3aa: CASTGLRGTYEQYF
abundance: -; len: 14; j_gene: TRBJ2-3; v_gene: TRBV9; d_gene: TRBD1; CDR3nt: TGTGCCAGCAGCCCCGGGACAGGGGTAGATACGCAGTATTTT; CDR3aa: CASSPGTGVDTQYF
abundance: few; len: 13; j_gene: TRBJ1-4; v_gene: TRBV6-1; d_gene: TRBD1; CDR3nt: TGTGCCAGCAGTGAAGCCTCACAGGGGAAACTGTTTTTT; CDR3aa: CASSEASQGKLFF
abundance: -; len: 14; j_gene: TRBJ2-7; v_gene: TRBV7-6; d_gene: -; CDR3nt: TGTGCCAGCAGCTTAGTAGGGGTCCTCTACGAGCAGTACTTC; CDR3aa: CASSLVGVLYEQYF
abundance: -; len: 15; j_gene: TRBJ1-4; v_gene: TRBV5-4; d_gene: TRBD1; CDR3nt: TGTGCCAGCAGCGCCCGGGACAGGGCGGACGAAAAACTGTTTTTT; CDR3aa: CASSARDRADEKLFF
abundance: -; len: 14; j_gene: TRBJ1-1; v_gene: TRBV28; d_gene: TRBD1; CDR3nt: TGTGCCAGCAGCCTAGTCAGGGGGACCACTGAAGCTTTCTTT; CDR3aa: CASSLVRGTTEAFF
abundance: -; len: 13; j_gene: TRBJ2-7; v_gene: TRBV21-1; d_gene: -; CDR3nt: TGTGCCAGGACAGGGAGTTTGACCTACGAGCAGTACTTC; CDR3aa: CARTGSLTYEQYF
abundance: -; len: 14; j_gene: TRBJ2-7; v_gene: TRBV5-6; d_gene: -; CDR3nt: TGTGCCAGCAGCCCCTGGGGCAGCCTCCACGAGCAGTACTTC; CDR3aa: CASSPWGSLHEQYF
abundance: -; len: 15; j_gene: TRBJ1-1; v_gene: TRBV29-1; d_gene: TRBD1; CDR3nt: TGCAGCGTTTATGTAGGCCCGGACAGGGAAACTGAAGCTTTCTTT; CDR3aa: CSVYVGPDRETEAFF
abundance: -; len: 16; j_gene: TRBJ2-1; v_gene: TRBV28; d_gene: -; CDR3nt: TGTGCCAGCAGTGCCCCCTCACAGGGGGGGGGAAATGAGCAGTTCTTC; CDR3aa: CASSAPSQGGGNEQFF